The next 8 T cell receptor beta chains were all read from a single sample in a study of cytomegalovirus exposure and HLA in healthy donors (dated by TCRdb to between 2016 and 2019). The library was obtained by the immunoSEQ multiplex PCR assay. For the multiplex PCR, a mixture combining 60 forward primers for TCR Vbeta segments and 13 reverse primers for TCR Jbeta segments was used. TCRdb retrieved this table from immuneACCESS and kept in-frame rearrangements only. Not all clones are present; in checked studies, unresolved V genes account for under half, and no reason is known for the remainder. The sample includes some 190,000 clones, with 70% to 80% observed a single time. Jointly, the top ten make up 1.6% of the sample. Sequences were obtained from PBMCs. All receptors derive from a woman aged 45-60 years in good health and CMV-seronegative.

The CDR3 DNA reads as TGTGCCAGCAGCGCAGGACTAGCGGGAGGGCCGTGGGAGCAGTACTTC. Translating gives CASSAGLAGGPWEQYF. The rearrangement joins TRBV9 to TRBJ2-7; 15 positions agree with TRBD2. Germline V gene sequence: CDR1 SGDLS, CDR2 YYNGEE. V shed 3 bases and J 7 bases; nucleotides not matched to a gene: 8. The CDR3 is made up of 16 amino acids.

The V gene is TRBV13, the J gene TRBJ2-7, with TRBD1 matching 7 bases. V shed 1 base and J 2 bases; nucleotides not matched to a gene: 5. The CDR3 contains 15 residues. CDR1 and CDR2 (germline): PRHDT, FYEKMQ (reference sequence). The CDR3 nucleotides are TGTGCCAGCAGCTTAGTGAACAGGGGTACCTACGAGCAGTACTTC. Translated: CASSLVNRGTYEQYF.

The chain uses TRBV5-4 and TRBJ1-1; 7 bases map to TRBD1. This CDR3 spans 18 amino acids. CDR1 SGHNT and CDR2 YYREEE come from the germline V gene (reference sequence). J was trimmed by 2 bases and V by 4 bases; bases with no gene match: 17. The CDR3 DNA sequence: TGTGCCAGCAGCCAAGGCCTAACAGGGGCCAAAACAAACACTGAAGCTTTCTTT. As protein: CASSQGLTGAKTNTEAFF.

The CDR3 sequence: CASSRQGNNEQFF. Written as DNA, the CDR3 is TGTGCCAGCAGCAGACAGGGCAACAATGAGCAGTTCTTC. This chain links TRBV7-8 with TRBJ2-1; 7 bases map to TRBD1. The junction had 3 bases not matched to a gene; V was cut back by 5 bases and J by 5 bases. The CDR3 is made up of 13 amino acids. The germline V gene has CDR1 SGHVS and CDR2 FQNEAQ.

V is TRBV7-2 and J is TRBJ1-1; D uncertain. The V end was cut by 5 bases, the J end by 6 bases, with 19 bases between. Germline V gene lookup returns CDR1 SGHTA and CDR2 FQGNSA. The CDR3 is 15 amino acids. The CDR3 here is CASSTHTAGVAEAFF. CDR3 sequence (DNA): TGTGCCAGCAGCACACACACGGCTGGAGTGGCTGAAGCTTTCTTT.

This rearrangement joins TRBV12-5 to TRBJ1-2; 7 positions agree with TRBD1. The germline V gene encodes CDR1 LGHNT and CDR2 FRNRAP. Trimming removed 5 bases from V and 8 bases from J; junction bases left unmatched: 14. This CDR3 region has 15 residues. In nucleotides, the CDR3 is TGTGCTAGTGGTATCCCACAGGGGTTAAGGAGAGGCTACACCTTC. Encoded protein: CASGIPQGLRRGYTF. Variable domain in full (rest from reference TRBV12-5 and TRBJ1-2): DARVTQTPRHKVTEMGQEVTMRCQPILGHNTVFWYRQTMMQGLELLAYFRNRAPLDDSGMPKDRFSAEMPDATLATLKIQPSEPRDSAVYFCASGIPQGLRRGYTFGSGTRLTVV.

The chain combines TRBV4-1 with TRBJ2-3, with TRBD1 identical over 8 bases. The germline V gene has CDR1 MGHRA and CDR2 YSYEKL. This CDR3 comprises 15 residues. V dropped 1 base and J dropped 3; count of bases not matched to a gene: 3. CDR3 nucleotide sequence: TGCGCCAGCAGCCAAGGGACAGGGTTTACAGATACGCAGTATTTT. As protein: CASSQGTGFTDTQYF.

The J gene is TRBJ2-7, the V gene TRBV28, with TRBD1 identical over 11 bases. Germline CDR1 reads MDHEN; CDR2 reads SYDVKM. There are 14 residues in the CDR3. The ends lost 6 bases at V and 5 bases at J; junction bases unmatched: 6. The CDR3 region is CASSPDRGRDEQYF. In DNA form, the CDR3 reads TGTGCCAGCAGCCCGGACAGGGGGCGAGACGAGCAGTACTTC.